This T cell receptor beta chain emerged from a study of T cell changes during pregnancy in multiple sclerosis. Generated by immunoSEQ multiplex PCR, the TCRdb table keeps only in-frame clones and is missing some. Found here are 93,000 or so clones, more than 85% of them singletons; the top ten hold approximately 0.9%. Germline V gene lookup returns CDR1 SGHRS and CDR2 YFSETQ. The V gene end was trimmed by 0 bases and the J gene end by 6 bases; junction bases not matched to a gene: 12. The CDR3 spans 16 residues. The TCR comes from a female donor with multiple sclerosis, enrolled in a pregnancy study. V and J are TRBV5-1 and TRBJ2-7; 7 nucleotides line up with TRBD2. The input for sequencing was peripheral blood, taken before pregnancy. The CDR3 DNA reads TGCGCCAGCAGCTTGGGGGCGCGACTAGCAGTCCGCGAGCAGTACTTC. Residues: CASSLGARLAVREQYF.